This TCR beta chain was found in a study of blood T cells in healthy people across ages. All donors came from Russia, were Caucasian and healthy, and spanned ages about 6 to 90. This clonotype came up a few times. Its antigen remains unidentified. Sample-barcoded 5' priming and a J-beta primer mix drove a second PCR of about 6 to 12 cycles. In TCRdb, the 5' RACE reads were re-called with MiXCR into one record per CDR3 protein. The data contain around 1.1 million distinct CDR3 sequences, around two fifths of them seen just once; the ten biggest clones take up around 13%. This CDR3 is 16 amino acids long. The germline V gene encodes CDR1 SGHDN and CDR2 FVKESK. The V end lost 5 bases, the J end lost 7 bases, and 21 bases lay between the germline ends. Regarding the study as a whole: The study lacked donor CMV status, which possibly confounded expanded clonotype changes.

J is TRBJ2-1 and V is TRBV14; D remains unclear. The clonotype comes from a man aged 18 to 30 in good health. Sequencing was carried out using blood. The CDR3 DNA is TGTGCCAGCAGCTCCCGGGTTCCCGAGGCGTATAATGAGCAGTTCTTC. It translates to CASSSRVPEAYNEQFF. Variable domain in full (rest from reference TRBV14 and TRBJ2-1): EAGVTQFPSHSVIEKGQTVTLRCDPISGHDNLYWYRRVMGKEIKFLLHFVKESKQDESGMPNNRFLAERTGGTYSTLKVQPAELEDSGVYFCASSSRVPEAYNEQFFGPGTRLTVL.